Each of the 31 T cell receptor beta chains below was sequenced from the same sample in a study of cytomegalovirus exposure and HLA in healthy donors. PCR was performed using 60 Vbeta and 13 Jbeta primers. Produced via immunoSEQ multiplex PCR; TCRdb's table is partial and in-frame only. The sample yields 210,000 or so clones, 76% seen once. Sequenced material: PBMCs. The receptors stem from a man between 18 and 35 years old in good health and CMV-seronegative.

This clone was seen more than once but under ten times. The J gene is TRBJ2-6, the V gene TRBV28; TRBD2 agrees at 12 bases. With V trimmed by 1 base and J by 1 base, 5 bases remained unmatched. The CDR3 is 19 amino acids. Germline CDR1 reads MDHEN; CDR2 reads SYDVKM. CDR3 bases: TGTGCCAGCAGTTTATTTGCTAGCGGGAGGGCTTCTGGGGCCAACGTCCTGACTTTC. Translation: CASSLFASGRASGANVLTF.

This clone was seen a single time. The junction differs from germline at one of its ends, possibly a read error. The chain recombines TRBV7-9 with TRBJ2-1; perhaps TRBD2 as D (5 bases). The CDR3 is made up of 13 amino acids. CDR1 and CDR2 from the germline V gene are SEHNR and FQNEAQ (reference sequence). CDR3 in DNA: TGTTCCAGCAGCTCGGGAACCTACAATGAGCAGTTCTTC. Translating gives CSSSSGTYNEQFF. Filled out from reference TRBV7-9 and TRBJ2-1, the complete variable domain reads DTGVSQNPRHKITKRGQNVTFRCDPISEHNRLYWYRQTLGQGPEFLTYFQNEAQLEKSRLLSDRFSAERPKGSFSTLEIQRTEQGDSAMYLCSSSSGTYNEQFFGPGTRLTVL.

This rearrangement joins TRBV6-6 to TRBJ1-1, with D uncertain. With 7 bases removed from V and 0 bases from J, the gap between germline ends came to 15 bases. CDR3 length: 15 amino acids. In germline, CDR1 is MNHNY, CDR2 SVGAGI (reference sequence). Here the CDR3 reads CASTLRGNMNTEAFF. The CDR3 nucleotides are TGTGCCAGCACTTTACGAGGGAATATGAACACTGAAGCTTTCTTT.

The rearrangement links TRBV5-4 to TRBJ2-2, with a possible D match to TRBD2 (6 bases). Trimming cost V 2 bases and J 5 bases, with 19 bases left between them. Germline V gene sequence: CDR1 SGHNT, CDR2 YYREEE (reference sequence). This CDR3 is 17 amino acids long. The CDR3 DNA reads TGTGCCAGCAGCTTAAGTTTGGATAGAGCGGGTACCGGGGAGCTGTTTTTT. Translating it yields CASSLSLDRAGTGELFF.

This clone was seen a handful of times. The chain couples TRBV2 to TRBJ2-7; D is unresolved. This CDR3 has 11 amino acids. Germline loops: CDR1 SNHLY, CDR2 FYNNEI. V lost 8 bases and J lost 4, with 9 bases in between. The CDR3 DNA follows: TGTGCCAGCGGCACCGGGTACGAGCAGTACTTC. This translates into CASGTGYEQYF.

The V and J genes are TRBV7-3 and TRBJ2-1; D unresolved. CDR1 is SGHTA and CDR2 is FQGTGA in the germline V gene. The CDR3 spans 13 residues. The V gene lost 2 bases and the J gene lost 7 bases, with 9 bases spanning the gap. Here the CDR3 DNA reads TGTGCCAGCAGCTTATTAAGCTCGAATGAGCAGTTCTTC. It codes for CASSLLSSNEQFF.

The gene calls are TRBV10-1 and TRBJ2-7, with 7 bases lining up with TRBD1. This CDR3 region has 13 residues. V was pared by 5 bases and J by 1 base, with 2 bases of the junction left unmatched. CDR1 is WNHNN and CDR2 is SYGVQD in the germline V gene (reference sequence). In nucleotides, the CDR3 is TGCGCCAGCAGTAAGGGACAGTCCTACGAGCAGTACTTC. Amino acids: CASSKGQSYEQYF.

V gene TRBV7-3 combines with J gene TRBJ2-1; TRBD1 is a possible D gene (5 bases). V lost 2 bases, J lost 1 base, and 12 bases lay in between. Germline V gene sequence: CDR1 SGHTA, CDR2 FQGTGA. The CDR3 is 16 amino acids. As DNA, the CDR3 is TGTGCCAGCAGCTTACAGGGTCCTCAGTCCTACAATGAGCAGTTCTTC. Translation: CASSLQGPQSYNEQFF.

The genes are TRBV9 and TRBJ2-5; 11 nucleotides agree with TRBD2. CDR1 SGDLS and CDR2 YYNGEE come from the germline V gene. J lost 4 bases, V lost 2 bases, and 4 bases had no gene match. CDR3 length equals 15 residues. CDR3 region: CASSVSGRARETQYF. In nucleotides, the CDR3 is TGTGCCAGCAGCGTTAGCGGGAGGGCCCGAGAGACCCAGTACTTC.

This chain links TRBV5-1 with TRBJ2-3; no reliable D call. CDR3 length: 14 amino acids. Germline V lookup: CDR1 SGHRS, CDR2 YFSETQ. Trimming cost V 3 bases and J 1 base, with 9 bases left between them. The CDR3 coding sequence is TGCGCCAGCAGCTCATTGTCGGGCACAGATACGCAGTATTTT. It is translated as CASSSLSGTDTQYF.

The chain has TRBV27 and TRBJ2-7; TRBD2 agrees at 8 bases. Germline CDR1 and CDR2: MNHEY and SMNVEV (reference sequence). Trimming at V came to 8 bases and at J to 2 bases, leaving 5 bases not matched to a gene. CDR3 length: 13 residues. DNA of the CDR3: TGTGCCAGCGGGCCGGGAGGGACCTACGAGCAGTACTTC. It specifies CASGPGGTYEQYF.

The rearrangement uses TRBV6-1 and TRBJ2-1, with 10 positions matching TRBD2. After removal of 1 base from V and 2 bases from J, the junction contained 5 bases not matched to a gene. The germline V gene encodes CDR1 MNHNS and CDR2 SASEGT. The CDR3 length is 17 residues. The CDR3 sequence is CASSEGVAGGPYNEQFF. In DNA, the CDR3 is TGTGCCAGCAGTGAAGGGGTAGCGGGAGGACCCTACAATGAGCAGTTCTTC.

The rearrangement uses TRBV4-2 and TRBJ2-4; maybe TRBD1 (6 bases). Germline CDR1 is LGHNA and CDR2 is YNFKEQ. V was clipped by 3 bases and J by 0 bases, with 15 bases between them. CDR3 length: 17 residues. The CDR3 region has the DNA TGTGCCAGCAGCCAGCTGGACAGTTCGTTAGCCAAAAACATTCAGTACTTC. As protein: CASSQLDSSLAKNIQYF.

In its sample, this clone was seen once. The genes are TRBV19 and TRBJ1-1, with 9 bases lining up with TRBD1. V lost 5 bases and J lost 4; bases outside the gene matches: 11. The CDR3 spans 16 residues. Germline loops: CDR1 LNHDA, CDR2 SQIVND (reference sequence). Written as DNA, the CDR3 is TGTGCCAGTAGTCGTCCCGGGACAGGGATGAGCACTGAAGCTTTCTTT. Encoded protein: CASSRPGTGMSTEAFF. Variable domain in full (rest from reference TRBV19 and TRBJ1-1): DGGITQSPKYLFRKEGQNVTLSCEQNLNHDAMYWYRQDPGQGLRLIYYSQIVNDFQKGDIAEGYSVSREKKESFPLTVTSAQKNPTAFYLCASSRPGTGMSTEAFFGQGTRLTVV.

The V gene is TRBV5-1, the J gene TRBJ2-1; 11 nucleotides agree with TRBD2. J was trimmed by 8 bases and V by 4 bases; bases with no gene match: 8. Germline CDR1 and CDR2: SGHRS and YFSETQ. The CDR3 loop spans 15 amino acids. The CDR3 DNA reads as TGCGCCAGCAGCCAAACTAGCGGGAGAGGAGATGAGCAGTTCTTC. Its protein is CASSQTSGRGDEQFF.

The genes are TRBV5-1 and TRBJ2-3, with D tentatively TRBD2 (5 bases). The germline V gene encodes CDR1 SGHRS and CDR2 YFSETQ. Trimming removed 7 bases from V and 0 bases from J, with 12 bases in between. There are 14 residues in the CDR3. The CDR3, as DNA: TGCGCCAGCGCGGCGGGTACTAGCACAGATACGCAGTATTTT. It encodes CASAAGTSTDTQYF. Filled out from reference TRBV5-1 and TRBJ2-3, the complete variable domain reads KAGVTQTPRYLIKTRGQQVTLSCSPISGHRSVSWYQQTPGQGLQFLFEYFSETQRNKGNFPGRFSGRQFSNSRSEMNVSTLELGDSALYLCASAAGTSTDTQYFGPGTRLTVL.

J is TRBJ2-7 and V is TRBV9, with D possibly being TRBD1 (7 bases). The V gene's germline CDR1 is SGDLS and CDR2 YYNGEE. The CDR3 totals 14 residues. V was shortened by 4 bases and J by 0 bases, with 11 bases between the two germline ends. CDR3: CASSPGGSSYEQYF. The CDR3, as DNA: TGTGCCAGCAGCCCAGGGGGGAGCTCCTACGAGCAGTACTTC.

The chain recombines TRBV4-1 with TRBJ1-3, with 7 bases aligning to TRBD1. Germline loops: CDR1 MGHRA, CDR2 YSYEKL. The CDR3 has 17 residues. J gave up 2 bases and V 0 bases, and 7 bases lay outside the gene matches. The CDR3 bases are TGCGCCAGCAGCCAAGATCAGACAGGGACCCCTGGAAACACCATATATTTT. Its protein product is CASSQDQTGTPGNTIYF.

This chain uses TRBV6-5 with TRBJ2-5; 8 nucleotides align to TRBD2. V was pared by 5 bases and J by 8 bases, with 10 bases of the junction left unmatched. The CDR3 totals 14 residues. CDR1 is MNHEY and CDR2 is SVGAGI in the germline V gene. The CDR3 is CASSRGGPPGTQYF. The CDR3 nucleotides are TGTGCCAGCAGTCGGGGGGGACCCCCAGGCACCCAGTACTTC.

In its sample, this clone was seen once. The rearrangement uses TRBV19 and TRBJ2-1; 9 bases map to TRBD1. In germline, CDR1 is LNHDA, CDR2 SQIVND (reference sequence). The ends lost 5 bases at V and 5 bases at J; junction bases unmatched: 10. This CDR3 comprises 16 residues. The CDR3 reads CASSALPGTGNNEQFF. CDR3 DNA sequence: TGTGCCAGTAGTGCCTTACCCGGGACAGGGAACAATGAGCAGTTCTTC.

This clone has only a few counts. Here the CDR3 DNA reads TGCGCCAGCAGCCAAGACAGGGGGCGAGGCTACACCTTC. This codes for CASSQDRGRGYTF. This sequence joins TRBV4-1 and TRBJ1-2; 8 bases are a match to TRBD1. The CDR3 is 13 residues long. Germline V CDR1 and CDR2: MGHRA, YSYEKL. The V gene end was trimmed by 0 bases and the J gene end by 8 bases; junction bases not matched to a gene: 2.

This rearrangement joins TRBV28 to TRBJ2-5, with D tentatively TRBD1 (7 bases). The CDR3 is 12 amino acids. Germline V CDR1 and CDR2: MDHEN, SYDVKM. The V end was cut by 7 bases, the J end by 7 bases, with 13 bases between. Here the CDR3 reads CASKGQGGTQYF. DNA for the CDR3: TGTGCCAGCAAGGGCCAGGGGGGGACCCAGTACTTC. Using reference TRBV28 and TRBJ2-5 for the parts outside the CDR3, the full variable domain is DVKVTQSSRYLVKRTGEKVFLECVQDMDHENMFWYRQDPGLGLRLIYFSYDVKMKEKGDIPEGYSVSREKKERFSLILESASTNQTSMYLCASKGQGGTQYFGPGTRLLVL.

The chain is built from TRBV9 and TRBJ2-5; 9 bases are a match to TRBD2. CDR1 and CDR2 from the germline V gene are SGDLS and YYNGEE. The CDR3 is 15 amino acids. Trimming took 0 bases from V and 4 from J; bases not matched to a gene: 4. The CDR3 DNA follows: TGTGCCAGCAGCGTAGTGGCGGGAGGGGGAGAGACCCAGTACTTC. Translating it yields CASSVVAGGGETQYF.

Only a few counts were recorded for this clone. The genes are TRBV29-1 and TRBJ1-1, with D possibly being TRBD1 (6 bases). Trimming stripped 7 bases from V and 3 bases from J, with 9 bases between. This CDR3 has 11 residues. Germline V gives CDR1 SQVTM, CDR2 ANQGSEA. The CDR3 DNA reads TGCAGCGGTCGACAGGACACTGAAGCTTTCTTT. It codes for CSGRQDTEAFF.

The genes are TRBV7-6 and TRBJ2-7; 10 bases are shared with TRBD2. Germline-derived CDR1 and CDR2 are SGHVS and FNYEAQ. This CDR3 is built from 17 residues. J was trimmed by 2 bases and V by 5 bases; bases with no gene match: 12. The DNA for the CDR3 is TGTGCCAGCAGCCTCCGACTAGCGGGTAGAGTACCCTACGAGCAGTACTTC. Encoded protein: CASSLRLAGRVPYEQYF.

This clone was seen once. The chain joins TRBV14 to TRBJ2-1; 15 bases are a match to TRBD2. The CDR3 length is 18 residues. The germline CDR1 and CDR2 sequences are SGHDN and FVKESK. The V gene end was trimmed by 4 bases and the J gene end by 7 bases; junction bases not matched to a gene: 11. The DNA for the CDR3 is TGTGCCAGCAGCCGAACCAAGGGGACTAGCGGGAGGTCTAATGAGCAGTTCTTC. Translating it yields CASSRTKGTSGRSNEQFF. Supplemented by reference TRBV14 and TRBJ2-1, the full variable domain reads EAGVTQFPSHSVIEKGQTVTLRCDPISGHDNLYWYRRVMGKEIKFLLHFVKESKQDESGMPNNRFLAERTGGTYSTLKVQPAELEDSGVYFCASSRTKGTSGRSNEQFFGPGTRLTVL.

A few counts support this clone. This sequence joins TRBV6-5 and TRBJ1-3, with 10 bases matching TRBD1. J lost 4 bases, V lost 11 bases, and 5 bases had no gene match. The germline V gene encodes CDR1 MNHEY and CDR2 SVGAGI. The CDR3 is made up of 13 amino acids. The CDR3 DNA reads TGTGCCGCGACAGGGGGCGCCGGAAACACCATATATTTT. This encodes CAATGGAGNTIYF.

The chain couples TRBV19 to TRBJ1-2; D unclear. The V gene lost 5 bases and the J gene lost 4 bases, with 17 bases spanning the gap. CDR1 LNHDA and CDR2 SQIVND come from the germline V gene (reference sequence). The CDR3 has 15 amino acids. This CDR3 reads CASSALIEIGYGYTF. As DNA, the CDR3 is TGTGCCAGTAGTGCCCTCATCGAGATCGGCTATGGCTACACCTTC.

This clone turned up a few times. The chain carries TRBV6-4 and TRBJ1-1; a weak D match, TRBD1 (6 bases). CDR1 is MRHNA and CDR2 is SNTAGT in the germline V gene. Trimming cost V 6 bases and J 1 base, with 9 bases left between them. The CDR3 is 13 residues long. This CDR3 reads CASSRTENTEAFF. CDR3 DNA sequence: TGTGCCAGCAGCCGGACAGAGAACACTGAAGCTTTCTTT.

The rearrangement joins TRBV7-9 to TRBJ2-1; D is possibly TRBD2 (6 bases). The CDR3 is made up of 15 amino acids. Trimming took off 7 bases at V and 7 bases at J, with 20 bases between the two ends. Germline lookup yields CDR1 SEHNR and CDR2 FQNEAQ (reference sequence). The CDR3 coding sequence is TGTGCCAGCACTAAGGGCCCGGGAGTTGGGAATGAGCAGTTCTTC. It yields the protein CASTKGPGVGNEQFF.

The chain combines TRBV6-5 with TRBJ2-5; D might be TRBD2 (6 bases). The DNA matches TRBJ2-7 better at its end, which makes the J call doubtful. The CDR3 is made up of 16 amino acids. CDR1 is MNHEY and CDR2 is SVGAGI in the germline V gene. The CDR3 nucleotides are TGTGCCAGCAGTTACTCTGTCCTGGCGGGGTCCTACGAGCAGTACTTC. It specifies CASSYSVLAGSYEQYF.